This passage covers 8 T cell receptor beta chains from one sample sequenced in a study of cytomegalovirus exposure and HLA in healthy donors. The PCR employed 60 Vbeta primers together with 13 Jbeta primers. Assay used: immunoSEQ multiplex PCR; TCRdb lists only in-frame clones, some missing. The sample consists of 100,000 to 150,000 clones, 77% of them appearing once. The sample consisted of PBMCs. Source of these receptors: a male donor in good health and CMV-seropositive.

The chain joins TRBV28 to TRBJ1-1; 9 positions match TRBD1. CDR1 is MDHEN, CDR2 SYDVKM, per germline. The CDR3 runs to 14 residues. V shed 5 bases, J shed 2 bases, and the junction held 3 bases outside the gene matches. The CDR3 sequence is CASSPGQGNTEAFF. The CDR3 region has the DNA TGTGCCAGCAGTCCGGGACAGGGAAACACTGAAGCTTTCTTT.

This clone has more than one count but fewer than ten. At one end the junction does not follow the germline gene, possibly because of a read error. The chain couples TRBV7-9 to TRBJ1-2; 10 nucleotides agree with TRBD1. The CDR3 sequence is 12 residues long. CDR1 is SEHNR and CDR2 is FQNEAQ in the germline V gene (reference sequence). The CDR3 here is CSSSRRQGADTF. CDR3 nucleotides: TGTTCCAGCAGCCGACGACAGGGGGCTGACACCTTC. The whole variable domain, remainder taken from reference TRBV7-9 and TRBJ1-2, is DTGVSQNPRHKITKRGQNVTFRCDPISEHNRLYWYRQTLGQGPEFLTYFQNEAQLEKSRLLSDRFSAERPKGSFSTLEIQRTEQGDSAMYLCSSSRRQGADTFGSGTRLTVV.

This chain joins TRBV6-7 and TRBJ2-5; TRBD1 might be the D (5 bases). TRBV6-7 is an open reading frame, and its role is uncertain. Trimming removed 8 bases from V and 5 bases from J, with 18 bases in between. This CDR3 spans 14 amino acids. For the CDR3, the DNA is TGTGCCAGCTCGAGCAGGGTCCCTCGGGAGACCCAGTACTTC. Translation: CASSSRVPRETQYF.

The V call is TRBV28, the J call TRBJ1-6; D gene unclear. The CDR3 contains 13 residues. Germline CDR1 reads MDHEN; CDR2 reads SYDVKM. V was pared by 5 bases and J by 6 bases, with 8 bases between. CDR3 coding DNA: TGTGCCAGCAGTGGGAGGTTTAATTCACCCCTCCACTTT. As protein: CASSGRFNSPLHF. The full variable domain, in which reference TRBV28 and TRBJ1-6 provide the parts outside the CDR3, is DVKVTQSSRYLVKRTGEKVFLECVQDMDHENMFWYRQDPGLGLRLIYFSYDVKMKEKGDIPEGYSVSREKKERFSLILESASTNQTSMYLCASSGRFNSPLHFGNGTRLTVT.

The rearrangement links TRBV28 to TRBJ2-7; 7 nucleotides align to TRBD1. Trimming removed 1 base from V and 7 bases from J; junction bases left unmatched: 7. The germline CDR1 and CDR2 sequences are MDHEN and SYDVKM. The CDR3 has 14 residues. CDR3 DNA sequence: TGTGCCAGCAGTTTATATATGAAGGGGGCAGAGCAGTACTTC. It yields the protein CASSLYMKGAEQYF.

This chain links TRBV9 with TRBJ2-6, with a possible D match to TRBD2 (6 bases). Germline CDR1 is SGDLS and CDR2 is YYNGEE. This CDR3 spans 17 amino acids. The V and J ends lost 4 bases and 2 bases respectively, with 16 bases between them. This CDR3 reads CASSTRLGGAGANVLTF. The DNA of the CDR3 is TGTGCCAGCAGCACACGACTAGGTGGCGCTGGGGCCAACGTCCTGACTTTC.

This sequence joins TRBV5-1 and TRBJ2-1; D possibly corresponds to TRBD1 (5 bases). The CDR3 consists of 18 residues. V was cut by 0 bases and J by 0 bases, with 16 bases left in between. Germline V gene lookup returns CDR1 SGHRS and CDR2 YFSETQ. CDR3 region: CASSLGGRGSSSYNEQFF. CDR3 sequence (DNA): TGCGCCAGCAGCTTGGGGGGCCGAGGATCGAGCTCCTACAATGAGCAGTTCTTC.

The chain employs TRBV5-4 and TRBJ1-1; D perhaps matches TRBD1 (6 bases). This CDR3 has 15 amino acids. V lost 0 bases and J 1 base, leaving 10 bases between the germline ends. Germline assignment: CDR1 SGHNT and CDR2 YYREEE (reference sequence). The CDR3 nucleotides are TGTGCCAGCAGCTTGGCCGGGACAACGAACACTGAAGCTTTCTTT. Its translation: CASSLAGTTNTEAFF.